The 5 T cell receptor beta chains reported below all come from one sample, sequenced in a study of graft-versus-host responses after intestinal transplantation. Processing released intraepithelial and lamina propria lymphocytes from the graft tissue. The method was immunoSEQ multiplex PCR; TCRdb's version includes in-frame clones alone and lacks a portion of them. This repertoire shows 60,000 to 65,000 clones, around 86% found once; its top ten account for over 1.5%. This specimen consisted of ileum tissue, obtained 350 to 400 days after transplant. These receptors were obtained from a human patient who received an intestinal transplant, so some T cells may come from the graft donor.

This clone was counted a few times. The same CDR3 can be traced to other DNA sequences in this sample. This chain connects TRBV10-3 to TRBJ1-2, with D maybe TRBD1 (5 bases). Germline V gives CDR1 ENHRY, CDR2 SYGVKD. The CDR3 has 13 residues. Trimming pared 0 bases from V and 5 bases from J, leaving 7 bases between. The DNA of the CDR3 is TGTGCCATCAGTGAGTCGTCAGGGTATGGCTACACCTTC. Residues: CAISESSGYGYTF.

This CDR3 reads CASTSQQGNYQPQHF. The CDR3 nucleotides are TGTGCCAGCACTTCGCAACAGGGCAACTATCAGCCCCAGCATTTT. The chain employs TRBV6-6 and TRBJ1-5; the D gene is possibly TRBD1 (6 bases). V was clipped by 7 bases and J by 5 bases, with 18 bases between them. CDR1 and CDR2 (germline): MNHNY, SVGAGI (reference sequence). This CDR3 comprises 15 residues.

The V call is TRBV10-2, the J call TRBJ2-7, with 7 bases fitting TRBD1. This CDR3 is 15 amino acids long. Trimming cost V 6 bases and J 0 bases; bases outside gene matches: 8. The germline CDR1 and CDR2 sequences are WSHSY and SAAADI. The CDR3: CASSATGPTSYEQYF. In DNA, the CDR3 is TGCGCCAGCAGCGCGACAGGGCCGACCTCCTACGAGCAGTACTTC.

This clone is categorized as medium-sized. The chain recombines TRBV9 with TRBJ2-5; the match to TRBD2 covers 10 bases. This CDR3 is 17 amino acids long. The V gene end was trimmed by 2 bases and the J gene end by 2 bases; junction bases not matched to a gene: 9. The germline V gene encodes CDR1 SGDLS and CDR2 YYNGEE. The CDR3 bases are TGTGCCAGCAGCGTGGGGACTAGCGCGATCGGGCAAGAGACCCAGTACTTC. Translating gives CASSVGTSAIGQETQYF.

This sequence joins TRBV7-9 and TRBJ1-1, with D hard to call. The germline V and J ends were trimmed by 5 bases and 2 bases, with 15 bases remaining between them. The CDR3 sequence is 15 residues long. CDR1 and CDR2 (germline): SEHNR, FQNEAQ (reference sequence). CDR3 in amino acids: CASSHRLTRNTEAFF. In DNA, the CDR3 is TGTGCCAGCAGCCACCGCCTGACGAGAAACACTGAAGCTTTCTTT.